One and the same sample provided the 8 T cell receptor beta chains below, sequenced in a study of cytomegalovirus exposure and HLA in healthy donors. PCR was performed using 60 Vbeta and 13 Jbeta primers. Using immunoSEQ multiplex PCR, the repertoire was profiled, and TCRdb retains in-frame clones only, with some absent. The sample shows some 120,000 clones, around three quarters of them seen only once. Sequencing was performed on PBMCs. These receptors came from a woman aged 55-70 years in good health and CMV-seropositive.

This clone appeared a single time. This rearrangement joins TRBV11-2 to TRBJ2-6; the D gene is possibly TRBD1 (5 bases). In germline, CDR1 is SGHAT, CDR2 FQNNGV. CDR3 size: 16 residues. Trimming took off 1 base at V and 1 base at J, with 8 bases between the two ends. The CDR3 loop reads CASSLGSGSGANVLTF. Here the CDR3 DNA reads TGTGCCAGCAGCTTAGGGTCAGGGTCTGGGGCCAACGTCCTGACTTTC.

DNA for the CDR3: TGTGCCAGCAGCCGTTCGGGGGACACTGAAGCTTTCTTT. Protein: CASSRSGDTEAFF. The chain couples TRBV7-9 to TRBJ1-1; tentatively, D is TRBD1 (5 bases). CDR1 is SEHNR and CDR2 is FQNEAQ in the germline V gene (reference sequence). The CDR3 is 13 amino acids. Trimming pared 5 bases from V and 3 bases from J, leaving 10 bases between.

DNA for the CDR3: TGCGCCAGCAGCTTTCGGGGGGGACCTGGCAATGAGCAGTTCTTC. Encoded protein: CASSFRGGPGNEQFF. This rearrangement joins TRBV5-1 to TRBJ2-1, with 8 bases lining up with TRBD2. The CDR3 has 15 amino acids. The ends lost 2 bases at V and 6 bases at J; junction bases unmatched: 7. CDR1 SGHRS and CDR2 YFSETQ come from the germline V gene.

This clone has just a few counts. V gene TRBV6-1 combines with J gene TRBJ1-1, with a tentative D call TRBD1 (6 bases). The germline CDR1 and CDR2 sequences are MNHNS and SASEGT. Trimming shortened V by 5 bases and J by 1 base, and 8 bases separated the two germline ends. CDR3 size: 13 residues. The CDR3 DNA reads TGTGCCAGCAGTCAACAGGGGAACACTGAAGCTTTCTTT. Residues: CASSQQGNTEAFF.

The V call is TRBV5-4, the J call TRBJ2-2; the D gene is possibly TRBD2 (6 bases). The germline gives CDR1 SGHNT, CDR2 YYREEE (reference sequence). V lost 3 bases, J lost 0 bases, and 12 bases lay in between. The CDR3 length is 16 residues. As DNA, the CDR3 is TGTGCCAGCAGCTACCCCCGCGGGACGAACACCGGGGAGCTGTTTTTT. Translated, it gives CASSYPRGTNTGELFF.

The CDR3 sequence is CAISRQGSGNTIYF. CDR3 bases: TGTGCCATCAGTCGGCAGGGCTCTGGAAACACCATATATTTT. The chain combines TRBV10-3 with TRBJ1-3; D possibly corresponds to TRBD1 (5 bases). The V gene lost 5 bases and the J gene lost 0 bases, with 8 bases spanning the gap. Germline values: CDR1 ENHRY, CDR2 SYGVKD. The CDR3 spans 14 residues.

The chain links TRBV5-4 to TRBJ2-6; TRBD2 might be the D (6 bases). Germline V CDR1 and CDR2: SGHNT, YYREEE (reference sequence). CDR3 size: 17 residues. Trimming removed 1 base at V and 0 bases at J, with 11 bases between. CDR3: CASSLMAGRSGANVLTF. The CDR3 DNA is TGTGCCAGCAGCTTGATGGCGGGGCGCTCTGGGGCCAACGTCCTGACTTTC.

The J gene is TRBJ2-7, the V gene TRBV7-2; 8 nucleotides line up with TRBD2. The CDR3 runs 14 residues. Germline CDR1 reads SGHTA; CDR2 reads FQGNSA. The trim removed 6 bases at V and 2 bases at J, leaving 6 bases unmatched. CDR3 DNA: TGTGCCAGCAGTCGATCGGGGGGGACCTACGAGCAGTACTTC. Translating gives CASSRSGGTYEQYF.